One and the same sample provided the 13 T cell receptor beta chains below, sequenced in a study of shared clonotypes between healthy human individuals. Sequencing used immunoSEQ multiplex PCR; TCRdb keeps in-frame clones, though not all of them. Among roughly 2.2 million clones listed, 85% to 95% were seen once. The sample was naive CD4+ T cells from PBMCs. The subset denotes: CD45RA+ positively selected. These receptors came from a young man in good health. Some clones in this sample may be carry-over from other donors' samples.

The genes are TRBV5-1 and TRBJ2-1; TRBD2 aligns across 7 bases. The CDR3 is made up of 15 amino acids. The trim removed 4 bases at V and 6 bases at J, leaving 10 bases unmatched. Germline V gene lookup returns CDR1 SGHRS and CDR2 YFSETQ. This CDR3 reads CASSLEIVAGNEQFF. The DNA of the CDR3 is TGCGCCAGCAGCCTAGAAATTGTAGCGGGCAATGAGCAGTTCTTC.

The rearrangement uses TRBV2 and TRBJ1-1; TRBD1 agrees at 7 bases. The V segment lost 5 bases and the J segment 4 bases; nucleotides outside the gene matches: 13. CDR1 and CDR2 (germline): SNHLY, FYNNEI. CDR3 length: 16 amino acids. The DNA of the CDR3 is TGTGCCAGCAGTAAAAATTCAGGGGGAACGGGCACTGAAGCTTTCTTT. Its protein product is CASSKNSGGTGTEAFF.

This clone has only one observation. The chain links TRBV21-1 to TRBJ2-7. TRBV21-1 is a listed pseudogene. This CDR3 is 14 amino acids long. The CDR3 loop reads CASSSWSAPYEQYF. In nucleotides, the CDR3 is TGTGCCAGCAGTTCGTGGTCCGCCCCTTACGAGCAGTACTTC.

This clone has more than one count but fewer than ten. Other DNA sequences in this specimen translate into the identical CDR3. This chain links TRBV19 with TRBJ1-5; D is unresolved. Germline CDR1 reads LNHDA; CDR2 reads SQIVND (reference sequence). This CDR3 region has 14 residues. With 5 bases removed from V and 0 bases from J, the gap between germline ends came to 8 bases. In DNA, the CDR3 is TGTGCCAGTAGTCTCGATAGTAGCAATCAGCCCCAGCATTTT. Its translation: CASSLDSSNQPQHF.

This clone was counted once. V is TRBV6-5 and J is TRBJ1-1; D might be TRBD1 (5 bases). The V end was cut by 5 bases, the J end by 5 bases, with 12 bases between. CDR1 is MNHEY, CDR2 SVGAGI, per germline. The CDR3 is 13 residues long. CDR3 region: CASSRAPGTEAFF. Written as DNA, the CDR3 is TGTGCCAGCAGTCGAGCACCAGGGACTGAAGCTTTCTTT.

V usage is TRBV7-3 and J usage is TRBJ2-5; 8 bases map to TRBD2. CDR3 length: 14 amino acids. J was trimmed by 3 bases and V by 0 bases; bases with no gene match: 0. Germline values: CDR1 SGHTA, CDR2 FQGTGA. CDR3 sequence reads: CASSLTSGKETQYF. The CDR3, as DNA: TGTGCCAGCAGCTTAACTAGCGGGAAAGAGACCCAGTACTTC.

The gene calls are TRBV5-1 and TRBJ2-3; no clear D gene. The CDR3 runs to 12 residues. Germline V gene lookup returns CDR1 SGHRS and CDR2 YFSETQ. V dropped 4 bases and J dropped 2 bases, with 5 bases sitting between them. CDR3 nucleotides: TGCGCCAGCAGCCGATTCACAGATACGCAGTATTTT. This encodes CASSRFTDTQYF.

The rearrangement joins TRBV9 to TRBJ1-3; unclear D gene. The V gene lost 0 bases and the J gene lost 4 bases, with 8 bases spanning the gap. Germline loops: CDR1 SGDLS, CDR2 YYNGEE. There are 14 residues in the CDR3. CDR3 in DNA: TGTGCCAGCAGCGTAGCTGTGGGAGGAAACACCATATATTTT. This encodes CASSVAVGGNTIYF.

To note about this clone: Additional DNA sequences in this sample encode the identical CDR3. The rearrangement joins TRBV28 to TRBJ1-4, with D possibly being TRBD1 (6 bases). CDR1 is MDHEN and CDR2 is SYDVKM in the germline V gene. The CDR3 loop spans 15 amino acids. V was clipped by 2 bases and J by 3 bases, with 10 bases between them. CDR3 sequence (DNA): TGTGCCAGCAGTTTAGCAGGGGACGCTAATGAAAAACTGTTTTTT. As protein: CASSLAGDANEKLFF.

The V and J genes are TRBV29-1 and TRBJ1-2; TRBD1 aligns across 8 bases. The V segment lost 7 bases and the J segment 0 bases; nucleotides outside the gene matches: 4. Germline V CDR1 and CDR2: SQVTM, ANQGSEA. The length of the CDR3 is 13 residues. CDR3 amino acids: CSARQGSNYGYTF. Here the CDR3 DNA reads TGCAGCGCTCGACAGGGGTCTAACTATGGCTACACCTTC.

CDR3 region: CASSLVAGVVTDTQYF. The CDR3 region has the DNA TGCGCCAGCAGCTTGGTGGCGGGGGTGGTCACAGATACGCAGTATTTT. This sequence joins TRBV5-1 and TRBJ2-3; the match to TRBD2 covers 7 bases. Germline V gene data show CDR1 as SGHRS and CDR2 as YFSETQ. The V gene end was trimmed by 0 bases and the J gene end by 2 bases; junction bases not matched to a gene: 6. The CDR3 consists of 16 residues.

This chain uses TRBV7-3 with TRBJ2-7; D might be TRBD1 (5 bases). Trimming removed 0 bases from V and 5 bases from J, with 11 bases in between. Germline CDR1 reads SGHTA; CDR2 reads FQGTGA. The CDR3 loop spans 14 amino acids. The CDR3, as DNA: TGTGCCAGCAGCTTAACAGCAGGGTGGAACGAGCAGTACTTC. Translated: CASSLTAGWNEQYF.

This chain links TRBV29-1 with TRBJ2-7, with D tentatively TRBD2 (6 bases). The CDR3 loop spans 11 amino acids. Germline-derived CDR1 and CDR2 are SQVTM and ANQGSEA. V was pared by 0 bases and J by 10 bases, with 10 bases between. The CDR3 here is CSVEELGLQYF. The CDR3 DNA sequence: TGCAGCGTTGAAGAGTTGGGACTCCAGTACTTC.